This section outlines one T cell receptor beta chain sequence together with its context. Its antigen is not known. The data were taken from a study of T-cell memory formation after mild COVID-19. Broader study findings: Clones contracting across day 15 to 85 had a balanced CD4/CD8 profile; later expanding clones leaned CD4+.

TCRdb re-derived calls from the 5' RACE reads in MiXCR, one entry per CDR3 protein. The table records 500,000 to 600,000 distinct CDR3 sequences, roughly 18% of them present only once. The V end was cut by 0 bases, the J end by 3 bases, with 6 bases between. CDR1 is SGDLS, CDR2 YYNGEE, per germline. The CDR3 is 14 amino acids. The sequencing input was PBMCs or a T cell subset sorted from them (not recorded which). The chain links TRBV9 to TRBJ2-2; D remains ambiguous. This receptor was obtained from an adult woman who had mild COVID-19 (a few samples of this study predate the infection). Cell type and time point are not known. CDR3 sequence: CASSVATDTGELFF. The CDR3 DNA is TGTGCCAGCAGCGTAGCTACAGACACCGGGGAGCTGTTTTTT.